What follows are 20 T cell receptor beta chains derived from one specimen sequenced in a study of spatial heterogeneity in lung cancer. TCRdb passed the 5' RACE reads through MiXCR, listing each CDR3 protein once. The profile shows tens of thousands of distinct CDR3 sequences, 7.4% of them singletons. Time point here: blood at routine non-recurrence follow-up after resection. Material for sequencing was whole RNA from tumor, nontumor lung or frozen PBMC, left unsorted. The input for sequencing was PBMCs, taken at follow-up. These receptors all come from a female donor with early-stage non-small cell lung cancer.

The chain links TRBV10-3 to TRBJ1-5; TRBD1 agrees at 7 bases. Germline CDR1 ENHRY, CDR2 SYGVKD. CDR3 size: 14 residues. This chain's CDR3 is CAPRARGENQPQHF. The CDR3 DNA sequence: TGTGCACCCAGGGCCAGGGGGGAAAATCAGCCCCAGCATTTT.

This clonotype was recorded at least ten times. The CDR3 DNA reads TGTGCCAGCCTTTTGTCCGGGACAGGGACCTACGAGCAGTACTTC. Translation gives CASLLSGTGTYEQYF. V usage is TRBV28 and J usage is TRBJ2-7; 9 positions agree with TRBD1. Germline V gene data show CDR1 as MDHEN and CDR2 as SYDVKM. V lost 8 bases, J lost 2 bases, and 10 bases stayed unmatched. The CDR3 is made up of 15 amino acids.

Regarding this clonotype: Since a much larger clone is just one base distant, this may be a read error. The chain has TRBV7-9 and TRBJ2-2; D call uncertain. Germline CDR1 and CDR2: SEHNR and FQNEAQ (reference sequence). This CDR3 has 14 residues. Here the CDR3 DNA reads TGTGTCAGCAGCCGCGCAGGTCACCGAGAGGAGCTGTTTTTT. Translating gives CVSSRAGHREELFF.

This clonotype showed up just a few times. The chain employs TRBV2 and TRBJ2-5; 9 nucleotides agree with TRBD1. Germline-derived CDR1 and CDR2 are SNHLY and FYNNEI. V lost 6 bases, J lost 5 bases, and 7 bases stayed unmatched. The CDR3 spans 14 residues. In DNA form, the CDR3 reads TGTGCCAGCAGCCCCGGGACAGGGCCCGAGACCCAGTACTTC. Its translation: CASSPGTGPETQYF.

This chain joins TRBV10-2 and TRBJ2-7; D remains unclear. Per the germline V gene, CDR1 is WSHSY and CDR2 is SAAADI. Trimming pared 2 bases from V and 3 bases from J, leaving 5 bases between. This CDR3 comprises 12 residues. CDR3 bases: TGCGCCAGCAGTGAGAAGCTCTACGAGCAGTACTTC. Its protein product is CASSEKLYEQYF.

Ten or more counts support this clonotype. The CDR3 protein is CASSSGGINTGELFF. The DNA of the CDR3 is TGTGCCAGCAGCTCAGGGGGAATTAACACCGGGGAGCTGTTTTTT. The rearrangement links TRBV12-3 or TRBV12-4 to TRBJ2-2; 7 positions agree with TRBD1. The CDR3 is 15 amino acids. J lost 2 bases, V lost 6 bases, and 6 bases had no gene match.

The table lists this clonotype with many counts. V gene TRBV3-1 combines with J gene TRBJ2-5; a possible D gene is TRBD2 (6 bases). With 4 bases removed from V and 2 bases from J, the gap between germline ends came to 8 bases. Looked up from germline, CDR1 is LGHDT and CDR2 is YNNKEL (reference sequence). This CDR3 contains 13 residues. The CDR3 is CASSLAAQETQYF. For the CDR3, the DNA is TGTGCCAGCAGCCTAGCGGCTCAAGAGACCCAGTACTTC.

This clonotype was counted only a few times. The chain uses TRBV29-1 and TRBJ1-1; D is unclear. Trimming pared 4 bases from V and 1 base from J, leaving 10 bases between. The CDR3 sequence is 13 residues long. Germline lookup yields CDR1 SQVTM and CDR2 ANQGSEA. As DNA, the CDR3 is TGCAGCGTTGGTCAGAGACAGAACACTGAAGCTTTCTTT. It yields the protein CSVGQRQNTEAFF.

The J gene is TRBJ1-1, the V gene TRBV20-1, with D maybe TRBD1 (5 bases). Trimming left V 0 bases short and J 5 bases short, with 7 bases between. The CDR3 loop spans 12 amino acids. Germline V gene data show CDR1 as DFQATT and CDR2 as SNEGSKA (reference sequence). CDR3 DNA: TGCAGTGCTAGAGAGGGGGTAACTGAAGCTTTCTTT. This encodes CSAREGVTEAFF.

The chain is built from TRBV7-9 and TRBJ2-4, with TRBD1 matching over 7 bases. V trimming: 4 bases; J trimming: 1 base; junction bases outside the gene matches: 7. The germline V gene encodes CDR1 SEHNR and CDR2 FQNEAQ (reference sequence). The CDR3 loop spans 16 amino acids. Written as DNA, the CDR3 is TGTGCCAGCAGCTCCACAGGGGAAGGGGCCAAAAACATTCAGTACTTC. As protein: CASSSTGEGAKNIQYF.

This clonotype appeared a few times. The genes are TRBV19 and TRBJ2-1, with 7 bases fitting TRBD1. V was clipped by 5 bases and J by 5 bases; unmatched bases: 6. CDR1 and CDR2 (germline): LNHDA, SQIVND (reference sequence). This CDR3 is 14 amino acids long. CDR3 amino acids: CASSFFGQDNEQFF. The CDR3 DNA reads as TGTGCCAGTAGTTTCTTCGGACAGGACAATGAGCAGTTCTTC. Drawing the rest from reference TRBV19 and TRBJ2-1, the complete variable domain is DGGITQSPKYLFRKEGQNVTLSCEQNLNHDAMYWYRQDPGQGLRLIYYSQIVNDFQKGDIAEGYSVSREKKESFPLTVTSAQKNPTAFYLCASSFFGQDNEQFFGPGTRLTVL.

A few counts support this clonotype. CDR3 DNA sequence: TGCGCCAGCAGCTTCCAGGGGGAGAACACTGAAGCTTTCTTT. Encoded protein: CASSFQGENTEAFF. The gene calls are TRBV5-1 and TRBJ1-1; TRBD1 matches at 7 bases. Germline V gene sequence: CDR1 SGHRS, CDR2 YFSETQ. Trimming took 2 bases from V and 1 from J; bases not matched to a gene: 2. The CDR3 spans 14 residues.

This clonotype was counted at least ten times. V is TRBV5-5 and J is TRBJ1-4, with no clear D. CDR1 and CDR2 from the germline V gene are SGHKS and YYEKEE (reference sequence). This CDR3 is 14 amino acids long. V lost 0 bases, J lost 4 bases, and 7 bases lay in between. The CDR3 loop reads CASSLAAGNEKLFF. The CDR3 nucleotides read TGTGCCAGCAGCTTGGCCGCCGGTAATGAAAAACTGTTTTTT.

CDR3 sequence reads: CASSVRGGDNNEQFF. The CDR3 nucleotides are TGTGCCAGCAGCGTGCGAGGAGGGGACAACAATGAGCAGTTCTTC. V is TRBV9 and J is TRBJ2-1, with D tentatively TRBD1 or TRBD2 (6 bases each). Germline lookup yields CDR1 SGDLS and CDR2 YYNGEE. The CDR3 covers 15 residues. Between the trimmed V and J ends, which lost 2 bases and 5 bases, there was a span of 14 bases.

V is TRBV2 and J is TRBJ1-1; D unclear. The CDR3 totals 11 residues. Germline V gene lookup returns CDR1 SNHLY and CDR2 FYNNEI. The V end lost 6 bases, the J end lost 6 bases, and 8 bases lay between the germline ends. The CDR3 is CASSEVAEAFF. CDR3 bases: TGTGCCAGCAGCGAGGTCGCTGAAGCTTTCTTT.

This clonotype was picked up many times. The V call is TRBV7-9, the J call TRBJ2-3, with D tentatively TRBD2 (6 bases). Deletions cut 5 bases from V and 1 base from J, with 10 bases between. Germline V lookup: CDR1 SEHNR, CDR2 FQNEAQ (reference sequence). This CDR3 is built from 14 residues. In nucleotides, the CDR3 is TGTGCCAGCAGCCCCCCGGGGGGCACAGATACGCAGTATTTT. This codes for CASSPPGGTDTQYF. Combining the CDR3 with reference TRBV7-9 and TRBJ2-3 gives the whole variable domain DTGVSQNPRHKITKRGQNVTFRCDPISEHNRLYWYRQTLGQGPEFLTYFQNEAQLEKSRLLSDRFSAERPKGSFSTLEIQRTEQGDSAMYLCASSPPGGTDTQYFGPGTRLTVL.

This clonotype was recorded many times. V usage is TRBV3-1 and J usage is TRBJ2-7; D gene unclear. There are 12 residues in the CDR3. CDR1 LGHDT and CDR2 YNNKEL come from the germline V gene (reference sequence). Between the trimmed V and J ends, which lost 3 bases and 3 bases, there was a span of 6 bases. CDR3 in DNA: TGTGCCAGCAGCCAGCCTGGCTACGAGCAGTACTTC. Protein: CASSQPGYEQYF.

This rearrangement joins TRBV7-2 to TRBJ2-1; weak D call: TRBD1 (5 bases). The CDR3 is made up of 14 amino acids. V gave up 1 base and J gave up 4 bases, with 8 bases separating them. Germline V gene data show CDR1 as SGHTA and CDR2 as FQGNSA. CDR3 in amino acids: CASSLGRTYNEQFF. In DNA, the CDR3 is TGTGCCAGCAGCTTAGGCAGGACATACAATGAGCAGTTCTTC.

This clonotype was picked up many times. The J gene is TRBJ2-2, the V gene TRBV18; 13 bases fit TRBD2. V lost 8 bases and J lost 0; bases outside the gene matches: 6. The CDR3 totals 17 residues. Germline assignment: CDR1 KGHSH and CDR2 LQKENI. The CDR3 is CASAGLAGASNTGELFF. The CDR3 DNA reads TGTGCCAGCGCAGGACTAGCGGGGGCCTCGAACACCGGGGAGCTGTTTTTT.

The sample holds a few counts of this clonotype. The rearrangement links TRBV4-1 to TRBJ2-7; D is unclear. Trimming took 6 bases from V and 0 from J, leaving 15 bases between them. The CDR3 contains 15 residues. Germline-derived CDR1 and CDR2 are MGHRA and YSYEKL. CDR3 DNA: TGCGCCAGCAGTCCCACCTCACAGAGCTCCTACGAGCAGTACTTC. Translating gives CASSPTSQSSYEQYF.